This T cell receptor (beta chain) was documented in a study of shared clonotypes between healthy human individuals. Germline assignment: CDR1 MDHEN and CDR2 SYDVKM. CDR3 length: 16 residues. J was trimmed by 3 bases and V by 10 bases; bases with no gene match: 13. Concerning this clone: As yet, its antigen is unknown.

Generated by immunoSEQ multiplex PCR, the TCRdb table keeps only in-frame clones and is missing some. In the table there are some 500,000 clones, roughly 95% of which are singletons. The study separated CD4+ cells into CD45RA+ naive and CD45RA-negative memory subsets. Notes on the study in general: Shared across a few donors were roughly 4.7% of the naive CD4 clonotypes.

Sequencing input: naive CD4+ T cells sorted from blood. Specified subset: CD45RA+ positively selected. The gene calls are TRBV28 and TRBJ1-5, with 9 bases lining up with TRBD1. The receptor comes from a woman aged 25 to 45 in good health. DNA of the CDR3: TGTGCCACCCACGGGGAGACAGGGGGAATCAATCAGCCCCAGCATTTT. Its protein product is CATHGETGGINQPQHF.